The rows below give T cell receptor beta chains drawn from one sample of a study of cytomegalovirus exposure and HLA in healthy donors. TCRdb's copy holds only in-frame clones and misses some; the assay was immunoSEQ multiplex PCR. Of fewer than 150,000 clones listed, about 82% are singletons. The sample taken for sequencing was PBMCs. The receptors shown here come from a man between 18 and 29 years old in good health and CMV-seronegative. Both conserved end residues are part of each CDR3. The D gene is left open where the match is weak. Only some rows state a clone size, as once, few, many or a class for expanded clones.

TRBV30	.	TRBJ2-7	.	CAWGHTPYEQYF	TGTGCCTGGGGACATACTCCCTACGAGCAGTACTTC
TRBV7-2	.	TRBJ1-4	.	CASSSTGTREKLFF	TGTGCCAGCAGTTCAACAGGGACTAGGGAAAAACTGTTTTTT
TRBV13	.	TRBJ2-7	.	CAPTQGEGADEQYF	TGTGCCCCCACTCAAGGTGAGGGAGCGGACGAGCAGTACTTC
TRBV6-5	.	TRBJ2-1	TRBD2	CASSQRGGEQFF	TGTGCCAGCAGTCAGCGGGGAGGAGAGCAGTTCTTC
TRBV19	.	TRBJ1-5	TRBD1	CASRPGGALNQPQHF	TGTGCCAGTAGGCCAGGGGGAGCACTAAATCAGCCCCAGCATTTT
TRBV19	.	TRBJ1-1	.	CASSPGWGTEAFF	TGTGCCAGTAGTCCGGGGTGGGGCACTGAAGCTTTCTTT
TRBV6-5	once	TRBJ2-7	TRBD2	CASAGLATYEQYF	TGTGCCAGTGCGGGACTAGCGACCTACGAGCAGTACTTC
TRBV2	.	TRBJ2-5	TRBD1	CASRGDRATQYF	TGTGCCAGCAGAGGGGACAGGGCTACCCAGTACTTC
TRBV5-1	.	TRBJ2-7	.	CASSLRVGAYEQYF	TGCGCCAGCAGCTTGAGGGTAGGGGCCTACGAGCAGTACTTC
TRBV7-8	.	TRBJ2-7	TRBD1	CASSLRPTGSSYEQYF	TGTGCCAGCAGCTTACGCCCGACAGGGAGCTCCTACGAGCAGTACTTC
TRBV5-5	once	TRBJ2-3	TRBD2	CASSRLAPGTDTQYF	TGTGCCAGCAGCCGACTAGCGCCTGGCACAGATACGCAGTATTTT
TRBV30	once	TRBJ1-4	.	CALGGREKLFF	TGTGCCCTGGGAGGCAGGGAAAAACTGTTTTTT
TRBV9	.	TRBJ2-5	.	CASSVGGRSGETQYF	TGTGCCAGCAGCGTAGGGGGGAGGAGCGGAGAGACCCAGTACTTC
TRBV27	large	TRBJ1-1	.	CASSLSGDGNTEAFF	TGTGCCAGCAGTTTGTCAGGGGACGGGAACACTGAAGCTTTCTTT
TRBV2	once	TRBJ2-3	.	CASSPGLGADTQYF	TGTGCCAGCAGTCCGGGACTGGGCGCAGATACGCAGTATTTT
TRBV10-3	.	TRBJ2-7	.	CAISEGGSYEQYF	TGTGCCATCAGTGAAGGGGGCTCCTACGAGCAGTACTTC
TRBV9	.	TRBJ2-1	.	CASSVDRGFAYNEQFF	TGTGCCAGCAGCGTAGATCGGGGGTTCGCCTACAATGAGCAGTTCTTC
TRBV7-9	.	TRBJ2-7	.	CASSLGPEPEQYF	TGTGCCAGCAGCCTCGGCCCGGAGCCCGAGCAGTACTTC
TRBV27	.	TRBJ2-7	.	CASSLSLGSSYEQYF	TGTGCCAGCAGTTTATCATTGGGGAGCTCCTACGAGCAGTACTTC
TRBV12-5	.	TRBJ2-1	TRBD1	CASGLPEGQLIDNEQFF	TGTGCTAGTGGTTTGCCCGAGGGACAGCTCATCGACAATGAGCAGTTCTTC
TRBV30	.	TRBJ1-3	TRBD1	CAWSAGTEENTIYF	TGTGCCTGGAGTGCAGGGACAGAGGAAAACACCATATATTTT
TRBV5-4	.	TRBJ1-2	.	CASSSQGSDYGYTF	TGTGCCAGCAGCTCACAGGGTTCGGACTATGGCTACACCTTC
TRBV15	.	TRBJ2-3	.	CATSSRAGPTDTQYF	TGTGCCACCAGCAGCAGGGCGGGACCCACAGATACGCAGTATTTT
TRBV5-8	.	TRBJ1-2	.	CASSLVFGQPEGYTF	TGTGCCAGCAGCTTGGTATTCGGCCAACCGGAGGGCTACACCTTC
TRBV5-6	.	TRBJ2-3	.	CASSGAVGTQYF	TGTGCCAGCAGCGGAGCGGTGGGCACGCAGTATTTT
TRBV6-6	.	TRBJ2-2	.	CASSYLDPANTGELFF	TGTGCCAGCAGTTACCTAGACCCGGCGAACACCGGGGAGCTGTTTTTT
TRBV19	.	TRBJ2-2	TRBD2	CASLKKPSGAANTGELFF	TGTGCCAGCCTCAAAAAACCTAGCGGAGCCGCGAACACCGGGGAGCTGTTTTTT
TRBV12-5	.	TRBJ2-1	.	CASAVFSYNEQFF	TGTGCTAGTGCGGTTTTTTCCTACAATGAGCAGTTCTTC
TRBV6-1	.	TRBJ2-3	TRBD2	CASSEKLAGGPDTQYF	TGTGCCAGCAGTGAAAAACTAGCGGGAGGGCCAGATACGCAATATTTT
TRBV4-1	.	TRBJ1-2	TRBD1	CASRQGAHGYTF	TGCGCCAGTAGACAGGGGGCTCACGGCTACACCTTC
TRBV5-1	.	TRBJ2-7	TRBD2	CASSRGTSGSRGYEQYF	TGCGCCAGCAGCCGTGGGACTAGCGGGAGCAGGGGCTACGAGCAGTACTTC
TRBV27	.	TRBJ2-7	TRBD2	CASGWTSVDGEQYF	TGTGCCAGCGGGTGGACTAGCGTAGACGGGGAGCAGTACTTC
TRBV7-8	.	TRBJ2-3	.	CASSFQSTTGPSTDTQYF	TGTGCCAGCAGCTTTCAAAGTACTACAGGACCTAGCACAGATACGCAGTATTTT
TRBV7-2	.	TRBJ2-3	TRBD2	CASSIRLAGAIDTQYF	TGTGCCAGCAGCATCAGACTAGCGGGAGCCATAGATACGCAGTATTTT
TRBV4-2	once	TRBJ1-1	.	CASSRDGSTEAFF	TGTGCCAGCAGCCGAGACGGTAGCACTGAAGCTTTCTTT
TRBV30	.	TRBJ1-3	.	CAWTSPGHRSPGNTIYF	TGTGCCTGGACCTCTCCAGGGCATCGATCTCCTGGAAACACCATATATTTT
TRBV5-4	once	TRBJ2-3	TRBD2	CASSLRTSGTDTQYF	TGTGCCAGCAGCTTGAGGACTAGCGGCACAGATACGCAGTATTTT
TRBV7-8	.	TRBJ2-7	.	CAGGRGRNEQYF	TGTGCCGGAGGCCGAGGGAGGAACGAGCAGTACTTC
TRBV2	.	TRBJ2-5	TRBD1	CASRGQGKQTQYF	TGTGCCAGCAGGGGACAGGGCAAGCAGACCCAGTACTTC
TRBV6-5	.	TRBJ2-2	TRBD2	CASSRGGMNTGELFF	TGTGCCAGCAGCCGGGGAGGGATGAACACCGGGGAGCTGTTTTTT
TRBV5-4	once	TRBJ1-2	.	CASSLSRDVIYGYTF	TGTGCCAGCAGCTTGAGCAGGGATGTAATCTATGGCTACACCTTC
TRBV15	.	TRBJ2-7	TRBD2	CATSRDRLAGGRYEQYF	TGTGCCACCAGCAGAGACCGACTAGCGGGGGGGCGGTACGAGCAGTACTTC
TRBV11-3	.	TRBJ1-5	.	CASSPKSLGPQHF	TGTGCCAGCAGCCCGAAATCCCTAGGGCCCCAGCATTTT
TRBV19	.	TRBJ2-5	TRBD2	CASNPSGAQETQYF	TGTGCCAGTAATCCTAGCGGGGCCCAAGAGACCCAGTACTTC
TRBV30	.	TRBJ2-3	TRBD1	CAWGQGSSTSTDTQYF	TGTGCCTGGGGACAGGGAAGTAGTACTAGCACAGATACGCAGTATTTT
TRBV25-1	.	TRBJ2-7	.	CASSAPGVPSYEQYF	TGTGCCAGCAGTGCTCCCGGGGTGCCCTCCTACGAGCAGTACTTC
TRBV2	.	TRBJ1-4	.	CASHGQRNEKLFF	TGTGCCAGCCACGGACAGAGGAATGAAAAACTGTTTTTT
TRBV6-5	.	TRBJ2-1	TRBD2	CASRPSGGSYNEQFF	TGTGCCAGCAGGCCTAGCGGGGGCTCCTACAATGAGCAGTTCTTC
TRBV1	.	TRBJ2-3	.	CTSSHNIAGASTDTQYF	TGCACCAGCAGCCATAATATAGCGGGAGCTAGCACAGATACGCAGTATTTT
TRBV11-3	.	TRBJ2-1	TRBD2	CASSLGTSGIPYNEQFF	TGTGCCAGCAGCTTAGGGACTAGCGGGATACCATACAATGAGCAGTTCTTC
TRBV5-1	few	TRBJ2-5	.	CASSVQETQYF	TGCGCCAGCAGCGTACAAGAGACCCAGTACTTC